This record looks at one T cell receptor beta chain sequence and its context. Its target is unknown. This specimen comes from a study of cytomegalovirus exposure and HLA in healthy donors. Primers included in the PCR were 60 Vbeta and 13 Jbeta primers. Data came from immunoSEQ multiplex PCR; TCRdb stores just in-frame clones and leaves some out. This table holds 200,000 to 250,000 clones, around 73% found once. Study-level results: Apart from CMV serostatus, no immune exposure information was available. The classifier was said to identify cytomegalovirus status with high specificity and sensitivity. The Asian-associated ancestry cluster reportedly had fewer N-insertions than the 666-donor mean in a later analysis.

The sequence was collected from a male donor in good health and CMV-seronegative. Input material: PBMCs.

CDR3 residues: CSVDGGRGNYGYTF. The CDR3 region has the DNA TGCAGCGTTGACGGCGGCAGGGGTAACTATGGCTACACCTTC. This chain uses TRBV29-1 with TRBJ1-2; D is possibly TRBD1 (6 bases). Looked up from germline, CDR1 is SQVTM and CDR2 is ANQGSEA. The CDR3 is 14 residues long. V dropped 3 bases and J dropped 1 base, with 12 bases sitting between them.